The T cell receptor (beta chain) described here comes from a study of siplizumab effects on memory and regulatory T cells. Findings and limits, study-wide: Only a minor fraction of alloreactive clones mapped to unstimulated subsets.

Germline V gene sequence: CDR1 MRHNA, CDR2 SNTAGT. V was pared by 4 bases and J by 2 bases, with 9 bases between. The CDR3 contains 14 residues. Points on this clone: Its antigen is as yet unknown.

TCRdb's table, derived via immunoSEQ multiplex PCR, lists solely in-frame clones and lacks some. In the table there are more than 60,000 clones, roughly 96% of which are singletons. V and J are TRBV6-4 and TRBJ2-1; maybe TRBD2 (7 bases). Input material: naive CD8+ T cells sorted from blood. The TCR sequence derives from a human donor in good health. CDR3 loop: CASSAGGTYNEQFF. The DNA for the CDR3 is TGTGCCAGCAGTGCGGGGGGCACCTACAATGAGCAGTTCTTC.